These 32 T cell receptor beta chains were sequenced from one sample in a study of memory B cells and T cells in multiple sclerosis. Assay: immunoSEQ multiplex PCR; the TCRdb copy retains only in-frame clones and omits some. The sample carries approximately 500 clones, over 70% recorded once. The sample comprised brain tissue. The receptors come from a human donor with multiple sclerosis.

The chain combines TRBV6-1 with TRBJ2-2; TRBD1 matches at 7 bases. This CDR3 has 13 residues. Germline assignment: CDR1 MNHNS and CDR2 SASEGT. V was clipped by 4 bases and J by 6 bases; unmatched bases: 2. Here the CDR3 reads CASSGTGAGELFF. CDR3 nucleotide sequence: TGTGCCAGCAGTGGAACAGGGGCCGGGGAGCTGTTTTTT.

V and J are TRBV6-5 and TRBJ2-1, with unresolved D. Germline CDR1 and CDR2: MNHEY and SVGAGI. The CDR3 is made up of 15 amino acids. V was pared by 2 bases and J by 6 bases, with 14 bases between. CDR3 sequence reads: CASSYGSEAPNEQFF. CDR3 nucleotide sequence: TGTGCCAGCAGTTACGGGTCAGAGGCACCCAATGAGCAGTTCTTC.

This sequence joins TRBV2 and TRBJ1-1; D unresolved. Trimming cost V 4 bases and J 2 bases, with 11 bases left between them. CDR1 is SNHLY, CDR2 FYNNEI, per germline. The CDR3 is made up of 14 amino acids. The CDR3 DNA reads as TGTGCCAGCAGTGGGGCAGCTACTAACACTGAAGCTTTCTTT. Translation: CASSGAATNTEAFF.

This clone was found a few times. CDR3 nucleotides: TGTGCCAGCAGCCGGCGGGGGGCAACTGAAGCTTTCTTT. Its translation: CASSRRGATEAFF. The J gene is TRBJ1-1, the V gene TRBV14; possible D gene TRBD1, 6 bases. Trimming took off 4 bases at V and 5 bases at J, with 11 bases between the two ends. The CDR3 spans 13 residues. CDR1 and CDR2 from the germline V gene are SGHDN and FVKESK.

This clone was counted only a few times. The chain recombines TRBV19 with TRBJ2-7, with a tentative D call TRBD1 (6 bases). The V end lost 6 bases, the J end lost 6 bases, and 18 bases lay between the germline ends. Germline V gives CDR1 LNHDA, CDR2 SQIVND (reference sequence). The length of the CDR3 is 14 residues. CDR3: CASSPTGIRVEQYF. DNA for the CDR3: TGTGCCAGTAGCCCTACAGGGATCAGGGTCGAGCAGTACTTC.

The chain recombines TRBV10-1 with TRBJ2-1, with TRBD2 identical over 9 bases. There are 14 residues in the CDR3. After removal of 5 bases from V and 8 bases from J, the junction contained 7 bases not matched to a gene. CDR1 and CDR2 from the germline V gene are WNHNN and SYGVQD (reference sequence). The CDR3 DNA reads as TGCGCCAGCAGTCGTAGCGGGGGAGGGGATGAGCAGTTCTTC. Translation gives CASSRSGGGDEQFF.

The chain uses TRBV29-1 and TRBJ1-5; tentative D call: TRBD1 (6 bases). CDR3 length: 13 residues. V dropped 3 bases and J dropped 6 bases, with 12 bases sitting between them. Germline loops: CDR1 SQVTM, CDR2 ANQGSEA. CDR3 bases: TGCAGCGTTGATCAGGGGATAGGTCAGCCCCAGCATTTT. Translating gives CSVDQGIGQPQHF.

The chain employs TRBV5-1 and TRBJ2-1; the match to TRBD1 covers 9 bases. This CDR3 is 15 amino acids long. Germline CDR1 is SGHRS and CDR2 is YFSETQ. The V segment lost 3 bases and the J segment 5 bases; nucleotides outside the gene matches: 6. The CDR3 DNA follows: TGCGCCAGCAGCTGGGAGGGACAGGGAGACAATGAGCAGTTCTTC. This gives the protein CASSWEGQGDNEQFF. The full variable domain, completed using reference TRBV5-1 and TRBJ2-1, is KAGVTQTPRYLIKTRGQQVTLSCSPISGHRSVSWYQQTPGQGLQFLFEYFSETQRNKGNFPGRFSGRQFSNSRSEMNVSTLELGDSALYLCASSWEGQGDNEQFFGPGTRLTVL.

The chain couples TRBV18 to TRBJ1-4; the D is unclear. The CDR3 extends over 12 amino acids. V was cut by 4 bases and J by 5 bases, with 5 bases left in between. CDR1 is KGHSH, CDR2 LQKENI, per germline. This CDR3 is CASSQENEKLFF. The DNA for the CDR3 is TGTGCCAGCTCACAGGAGAATGAAAAACTGTTTTTT.

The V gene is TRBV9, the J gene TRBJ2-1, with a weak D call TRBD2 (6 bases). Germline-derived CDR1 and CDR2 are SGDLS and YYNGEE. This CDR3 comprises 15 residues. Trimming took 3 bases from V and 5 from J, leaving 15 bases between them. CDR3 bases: TGTGCCAGCAGCGCTTCCGGGACTGCCCACAATGAGCAGTTCTTC. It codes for CASSASGTAHNEQFF.

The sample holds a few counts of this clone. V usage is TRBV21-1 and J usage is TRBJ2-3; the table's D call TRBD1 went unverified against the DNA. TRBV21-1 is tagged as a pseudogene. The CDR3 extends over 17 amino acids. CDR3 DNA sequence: TGTGCCAGCAGGGAAAGAGTTGCTACAGTCATGCAAGATACGCAGTATTTT. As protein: CASRERVATVMQDTQYF.

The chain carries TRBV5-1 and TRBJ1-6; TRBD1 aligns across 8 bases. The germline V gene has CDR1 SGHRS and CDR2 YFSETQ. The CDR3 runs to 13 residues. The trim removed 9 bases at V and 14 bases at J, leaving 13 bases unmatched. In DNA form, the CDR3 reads TGCGCCAAAGTACAGGGGGGCTATACTTCCCTCCACTTT. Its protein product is CAKVQGGYTSLHF.

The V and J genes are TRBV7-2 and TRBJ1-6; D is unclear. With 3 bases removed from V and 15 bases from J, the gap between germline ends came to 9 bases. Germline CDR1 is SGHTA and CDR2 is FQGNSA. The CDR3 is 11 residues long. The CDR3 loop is CASSFSQDLHF. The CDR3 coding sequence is TGTGCCAGCAGCTTTTCACAAGACCTCCACTTT.

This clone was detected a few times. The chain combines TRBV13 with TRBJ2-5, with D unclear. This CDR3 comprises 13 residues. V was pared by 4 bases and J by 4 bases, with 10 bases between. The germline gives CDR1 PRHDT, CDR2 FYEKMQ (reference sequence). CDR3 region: CASSSHRLETQYF. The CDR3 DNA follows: TGTGCCAGCAGCTCCCACCGGTTAGAGACCCAGTACTTC.

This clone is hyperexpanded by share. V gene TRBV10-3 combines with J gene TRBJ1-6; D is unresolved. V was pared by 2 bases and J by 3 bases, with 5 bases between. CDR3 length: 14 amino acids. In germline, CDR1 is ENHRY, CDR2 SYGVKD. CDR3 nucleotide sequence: TGTGCCATCAGTGAGGGCCTCTATAATTCACCCCTCCACTTT. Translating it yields CAISEGLYNSPLHF.

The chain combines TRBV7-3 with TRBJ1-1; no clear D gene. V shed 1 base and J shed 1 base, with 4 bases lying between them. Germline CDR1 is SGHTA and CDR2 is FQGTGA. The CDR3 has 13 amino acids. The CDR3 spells CASSLNGNTEAFF. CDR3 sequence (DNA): TGTGCCAGCAGCTTAAACGGGAACACTGAAGCTTTCTTT.

CDR3 in amino acids: CASSPQENQPQHF. CDR3 bases: TGTGCCAGCTCACCTCAAGAGAATCAGCCCCAGCATTTT. The chain is built from TRBV18 and TRBJ1-5; D not resolved. This CDR3 region has 13 residues. Germline V gene lookup returns CDR1 KGHSH and CDR2 LQKENI. Trimming shortened V by 3 bases and J by 4 bases, and 7 bases separated the two germline ends.

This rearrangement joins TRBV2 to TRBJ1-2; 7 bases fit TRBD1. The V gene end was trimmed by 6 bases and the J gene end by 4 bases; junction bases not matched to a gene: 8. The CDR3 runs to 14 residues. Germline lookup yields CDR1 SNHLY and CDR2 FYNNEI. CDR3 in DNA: TGTGCCAGCAGGGAGGGACAGAGACCCTATGGCTACACCTTC. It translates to CASREGQRPYGYTF.

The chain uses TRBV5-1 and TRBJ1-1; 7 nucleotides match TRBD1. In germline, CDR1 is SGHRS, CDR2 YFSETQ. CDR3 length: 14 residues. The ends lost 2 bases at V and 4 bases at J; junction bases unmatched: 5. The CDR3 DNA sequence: TGCGCCAGCAGCTTATTACAGGGGTTCACTGAAGCTTTCTTT. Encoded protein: CASSLLQGFTEAFF.

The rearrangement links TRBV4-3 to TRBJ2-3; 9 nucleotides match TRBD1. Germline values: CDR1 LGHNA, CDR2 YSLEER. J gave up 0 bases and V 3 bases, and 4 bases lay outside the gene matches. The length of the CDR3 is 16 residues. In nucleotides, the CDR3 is TGCGCCAGCAGCCAGAACACAGGGGGCAGCACAGATACGCAGTATTTT. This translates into CASSQNTGGSTDTQYF.

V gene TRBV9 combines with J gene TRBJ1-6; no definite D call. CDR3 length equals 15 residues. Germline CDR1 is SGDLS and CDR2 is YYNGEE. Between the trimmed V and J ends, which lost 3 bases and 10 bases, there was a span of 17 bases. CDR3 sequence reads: CASSEDTRRYSPLHF. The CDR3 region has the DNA TGTGCCAGCAGCGAAGACACCCGACGGTACTCACCCCTCCACTTT.

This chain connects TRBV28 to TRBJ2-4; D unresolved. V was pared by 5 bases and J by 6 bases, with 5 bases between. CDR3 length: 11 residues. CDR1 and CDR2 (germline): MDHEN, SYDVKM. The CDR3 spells CASSVRNIQYF. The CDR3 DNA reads TGTGCCAGCAGTGTCCGAAACATTCAGTACTTC.

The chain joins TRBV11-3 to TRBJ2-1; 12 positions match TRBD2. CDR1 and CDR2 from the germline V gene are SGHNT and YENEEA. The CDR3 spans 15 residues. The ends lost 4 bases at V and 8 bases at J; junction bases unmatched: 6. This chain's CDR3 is CASSSRLAGEHEQFF. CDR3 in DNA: TGTGCCAGCAGCTCAAGACTAGCGGGGGAGCATGAGCAGTTCTTC. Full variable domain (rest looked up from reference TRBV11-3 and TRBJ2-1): EAGVVQSPRYKIIEKKQPVAFWCNPISGHNTLYWYLQNLGQGPELLIRYENEEAVDDSQLPKDRFSAERLKGVDSTLKIQPAELGDSAVYLCASSSRLAGEHEQFFGPGTRLTVL.

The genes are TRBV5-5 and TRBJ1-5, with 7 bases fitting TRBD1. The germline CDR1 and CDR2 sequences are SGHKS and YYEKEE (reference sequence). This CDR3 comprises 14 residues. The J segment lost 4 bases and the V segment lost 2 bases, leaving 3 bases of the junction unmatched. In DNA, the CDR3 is TGTGCCAGCAGCTTTCGGGACAGAAATCAGCCCCAGCATTTT. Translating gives CASSFRDRNQPQHF.

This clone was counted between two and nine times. The CDR3 spells CASSYAQGVEAFF. The CDR3 DNA is TGTGCCAGCAGTTACGCACAGGGAGTTGAGGCTTTCTTT. The V call is TRBV6-6, the J call TRBJ1-1; TRBD1 might be the D (6 bases). Germline V gene sequence: CDR1 MNHNY, CDR2 SVGAGI (reference sequence). The V end was cut by 2 bases, the J end by 11 bases, with 15 bases between. This CDR3 contains 13 residues.

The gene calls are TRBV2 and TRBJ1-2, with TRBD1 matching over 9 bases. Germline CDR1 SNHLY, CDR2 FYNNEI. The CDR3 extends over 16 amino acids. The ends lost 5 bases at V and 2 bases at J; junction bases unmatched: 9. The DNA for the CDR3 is TGTGCCAGCAGTACTCAACAGGGGGCTACCAACTATGGCTACACCTTC. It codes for CASSTQQGATNYGYTF.

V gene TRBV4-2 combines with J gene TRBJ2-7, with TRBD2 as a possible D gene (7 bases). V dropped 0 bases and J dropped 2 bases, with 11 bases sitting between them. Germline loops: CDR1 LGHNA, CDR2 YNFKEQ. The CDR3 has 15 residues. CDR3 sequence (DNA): TGTGCCAGCAGCCAAGATCTAGGGGGGGCCTACGAGCAGTACTTC. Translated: CASSQDLGGAYEQYF.

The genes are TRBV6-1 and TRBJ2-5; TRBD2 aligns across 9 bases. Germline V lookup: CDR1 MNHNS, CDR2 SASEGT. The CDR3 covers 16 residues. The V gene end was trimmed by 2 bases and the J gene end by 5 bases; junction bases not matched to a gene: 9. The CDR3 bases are TGTGCCAGCAGTGAACGCGGGGGGGCCCCCTGGGAGACCCAGTACTTC. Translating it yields CASSERGGAPWETQYF.

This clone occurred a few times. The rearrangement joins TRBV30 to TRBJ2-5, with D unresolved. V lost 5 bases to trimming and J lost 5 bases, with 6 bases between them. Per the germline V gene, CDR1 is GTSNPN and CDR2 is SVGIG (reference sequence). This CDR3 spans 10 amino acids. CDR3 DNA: TGTGCCTGGGGGCTGGAGACCCAGTACTTC. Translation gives CAWGLETQYF.

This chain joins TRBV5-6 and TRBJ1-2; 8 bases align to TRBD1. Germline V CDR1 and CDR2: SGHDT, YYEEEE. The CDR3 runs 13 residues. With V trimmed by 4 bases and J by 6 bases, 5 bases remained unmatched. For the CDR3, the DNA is TGTGCCAGCAGCCGGACAGGGACCCATGGCTACACCTTC. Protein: CASSRTGTHGYTF.

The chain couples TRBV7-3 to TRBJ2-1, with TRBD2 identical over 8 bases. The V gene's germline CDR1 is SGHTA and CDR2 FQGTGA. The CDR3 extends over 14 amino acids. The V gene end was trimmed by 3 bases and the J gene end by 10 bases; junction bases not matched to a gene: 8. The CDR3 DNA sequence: TGTGCCAGCAGCTTGAACCGGGGGGGACAAGAGCAGTTCTTC. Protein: CASSLNRGGQEQFF.

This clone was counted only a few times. CDR3 protein: CASSLVTAGTGELFF. CDR3 bases: TGTGCCAGCAGCTTAGTGACCGCCGGGACCGGGGAGCTGTTTTTT. J is TRBJ2-2 and V is TRBV7-2; D is ambiguous. The germline gives CDR1 SGHTA, CDR2 FQGNSA. The germline V and J ends were trimmed by 1 base and 5 bases, with 11 bases remaining between them. The CDR3 contains 15 residues.